A single sample gave rise to the 29 T cell receptor beta chains below, sequenced in a study of blood T cells in healthy people across ages. It was with a sample-barcoded 5' primer and a J-beta primer mix that a second PCR of roughly 7 to 12 cycles was run. TCRdb recomputed calls from the 5' RACE reads with MiXCR, one row per CDR3 protein. The sample contains over a million distinct CDR3 sequences, about 45% of which appear only once. Sequencing was performed on blood. Receptors were obtained from a woman aged 18-35 years in good health.

This clonotype was counted ten times or more. This rearrangement joins TRBV7-2 to TRBJ2-1; D remains unclear. The germline gives CDR1 SGHTA, CDR2 FQGNSA. With 1 base removed from V and 5 bases from J, the gap between germline ends came to 6 bases. This CDR3 is built from 13 residues. The DNA for the CDR3 is TGTGCCAGCAGCTTAGTTACCCACAATGAGCAGTTCTTC. Amino acid sequence: CASSLVTHNEQFF.

The sample holds a few counts of this clonotype. The rearrangement uses TRBV5-5 and TRBJ2-7, with D uncertain. CDR3 length: 12 residues. Per germline, CDR1 SGHKS and CDR2 YYEKEE (reference sequence). V lost 4 bases and J 3 bases, leaving 8 bases between the germline ends. CDR3 sequence: CASSEMYYEQYF. In DNA, the CDR3 is TGTGCCAGCAGCGAAATGTACTACGAGCAGTACTTC.

There are a few counts of this clonotype. The chain employs TRBV7-2 and TRBJ1-2; 8 nucleotides match TRBD1. There are 16 residues in the CDR3. The ends lost 3 bases at V and 0 bases at J; junction bases unmatched: 6. In germline, CDR1 is SGHTA, CDR2 FQGNSA. The CDR3 spells CASSFRQGRANYGYTF. The CDR3 nucleotides read TGTGCCAGCAGCTTTCGACAGGGGAGAGCTAACTATGGCTACACCTTC. The full variable domain, completed using reference TRBV7-2 and TRBJ1-2, is GAGVSQSPSNKVTEKGKDVELRCDPISGHTALYWYRQSLGQGLEFLIYFQGNSAPDKSGLPSDRFSAERTGGSVSTLTIQRTQQEDSAVYLCASSFRQGRANYGYTFGSGTRLTVV.

This chain uses TRBV20-1 with TRBJ1-6, with unresolved D. Trimming pared 0 bases from V and 10 bases from J, leaving 10 bases between. CDR1 and CDR2 (germline): DFQATT, SNEGSKA (reference sequence). This CDR3 has 13 residues. The CDR3 reads CSAREVPGSPLHF. In DNA, the CDR3 is TGCAGTGCTAGAGAGGTCCCTGGGTCACCCCTCCACTTT.

The chain has TRBV6-5 and TRBJ2-1; perhaps TRBD1 as D (6 bases). The germline V and J ends were trimmed by 2 bases and 3 bases, with 11 bases remaining between them. CDR3 length equals 15 residues. Germline V gene lookup returns CDR1 MNHEY and CDR2 SVGAGI. This CDR3 is CASSYERGHYNEQFF. The CDR3 coding sequence is TGTGCCAGCAGTTACGAACGGGGACACTACAATGAGCAGTTCTTC.

The V call is TRBV2, the J call TRBJ1-5; 9 bases are a match to TRBD1. Per germline, CDR1 SNHLY and CDR2 FYNNEI. The CDR3 is 16 amino acids. The junction had 7 bases not matched to a gene; V was cut back by 7 bases and J by 0 bases. The CDR3 protein is CASTRTGEDSNQPQHF. The CDR3 nucleotides are TGTGCCAGCACCCGGACAGGGGAGGATAGCAATCAGCCCCAGCATTTT.

This chain links TRBV3-1 with TRBJ2-1; 8 positions match TRBD1. V trimming: 4 bases; J trimming: 8 bases; junction bases outside the gene matches: 16. Germline CDR1 LGHDT, CDR2 YNNKEL (reference sequence). The CDR3 totals 17 residues. Here the CDR3 DNA reads TGTGCCAGCAGCCTAAGATCAGCTGGACAGGGTCGGGATGAGCAGTTCTTC. Its translation is CASSLRSAGQGRDEQFF.

This clonotype was observed a handful of times. The rearrangement links TRBV2 to TRBJ2-7; D may be TRBD1 (6 bases). The CDR3 sequence is 13 residues long. Germline values: CDR1 SNHLY, CDR2 FYNNEI. V lost 5 bases and J lost 5, with 13 bases in between. The CDR3 coding sequence is TGTGCCAGCAGTCTAAACAGGGCCCACGAGCAGTACTTC. Translating gives CASSLNRAHEQYF.

This clonotype was counted only a few times. The gene calls are TRBV6-2 or TRBV6-3 and TRBJ1-2, with D unresolved. Trimming cost V 8 bases and J 2 bases, with 9 bases left between them. The CDR3 consists of 12 residues. Germline V CDR1 and CDR2: MNHEY, SVGEGT. The CDR3 DNA is TGTGCCAGCTCTCGGCCCAACTATGGCTACACCTTC. Its protein is CASSRPNYGYTF.

The rearrangement uses TRBV7-2 and TRBJ2-5; D is unresolved. Germline loops: CDR1 SGHTA, CDR2 FQGNSA. V was pared by 2 bases and J by 5 bases, with 9 bases between. This CDR3 comprises 13 residues. The CDR3 reads CASSLWSRETQYF. For the CDR3, the DNA is TGTGCCAGCAGCTTATGGTCTCGGGAGACCCAGTACTTC.

This chain links TRBV15 with TRBJ2-5; TRBD2 agrees at 9 bases. The V segment lost 0 bases and the J segment 2 bases; nucleotides outside the gene matches: 4. Germline V lookup: CDR1 LNHNV, CDR2 YYDKDF (reference sequence). This CDR3 region has 16 residues. CDR3 in amino acids: CATSRDASGTQETQYF. CDR3 bases: TGTGCCACCAGCAGAGACGCTAGCGGGACGCAAGAGACCCAGTACTTC.

The sample holds a few counts of this clonotype. The V gene is TRBV6-2 or TRBV6-3, the J gene TRBJ1-5; no clear D gene. The germline CDR1 and CDR2 sequences are MNHEY and SVGEGT. The length of the CDR3 is 14 residues. V shed 2 bases and J shed 0 bases, with 5 bases lying between them. The CDR3 sequence is CASSYRYSNQPQHF. DNA for the CDR3: TGTGCCAGCAGTTACAGATATAGCAATCAGCCCCAGCATTTT.

The sample holds many counts of this clonotype. The J gene is TRBJ2-7, the V gene TRBV20-1; TRBD1 agrees at 8 bases. The germline gives CDR1 DFQATT, CDR2 SNEGSKA (reference sequence). The J segment lost 1 base and the V segment lost 4 bases, leaving 9 bases of the junction unmatched. The CDR3 runs 15 residues. The CDR3 reads CSANPPQGASYEQYF. The CDR3 bases are TGCAGTGCTAACCCCCCGCAGGGGGCGTCCTACGAGCAGTACTTC.

This clonotype was seen many times. The V and J genes are TRBV7-2 and TRBJ2-2, with 7 positions matching TRBD1. J lost 5 bases, V lost 3 bases, and 9 bases had no gene match. Germline lookup yields CDR1 SGHTA and CDR2 FQGNSA. The CDR3 sequence is 16 residues long. The CDR3 is CASSFSDRVKTGELFF. CDR3 bases: TGTGCCAGCAGCTTTAGCGACAGGGTCAAAACCGGGGAGCTGTTTTTT.

The sample holds a few counts of this clonotype. The V gene is TRBV29-1, the J gene TRBJ2-5; 10 nucleotides align to TRBD2. Matching the DNA end better, TRBJ2-7 makes the J call doubtful. CDR1 SQVTM and CDR2 ANQGSEA come from the germline V gene. The CDR3 has 16 amino acids. The CDR3 reads CSVEEGLAGAVYEQYF. The CDR3 bases are TGCAGCGTTGAAGAGGGGCTAGCGGGAGCCGTCTACGAGCAGTACTTC.

This chain links TRBV20-1 with TRBJ2-6; D ambiguous. Germline V gene data show CDR1 as DFQATT and CDR2 as SNEGSKA (reference sequence). This CDR3 is built from 15 residues. Trimming cost V 6 bases and J 4 bases, with 16 bases left between them. CDR3 sequence reads: CSAQAGGRGANVLTF. The CDR3 DNA sequence: TGCAGTGCCCAGGCAGGCGGCCGGGGGGCCAACGTCCTGACTTTC.

This chain links TRBV5-1 with TRBJ2-2, with D perhaps matching TRBD1 (6 bases). Germline lookup yields CDR1 SGHRS and CDR2 YFSETQ. CDR3 length equals 16 residues. V lost 4 bases and J lost 1, with 14 bases in between. CDR3 loop: CASSTTGTRNTGELFF. The CDR3, as DNA: TGCGCCAGCAGCACTACCGGGACAAGGAACACCGGGGAGCTGTTTTTT.

This clonotype was found once. The rearrangement uses TRBV7-9 and TRBJ2-5; D ambiguous. Trimming cost V 3 bases and J 11 bases, with 16 bases left between them. The CDR3 extends over 13 amino acids. Germline values: CDR1 SEHNR, CDR2 FQNEAQ (reference sequence). The CDR3 here is CASSLFPENEQYF. CDR3 bases: TGTGCCAGCAGCTTGTTCCCGGAAAATGAGCAGTACTTC.

This clonotype was detected only a few times. In nucleotides, the CDR3 is TGTGCCAGCCGTCGAGAGGTCGCCTACGAGCAGTACTTC. Protein sequence: CASRREVAYEQYF. The chain links TRBV6-1 to TRBJ2-7; no definite D call. The germline CDR1 and CDR2 sequences are MNHNS and SASEGT. The V and J ends lost 8 bases and 2 bases respectively, with 13 bases between them. CDR3 length: 13 amino acids.

The V gene is TRBV12-3 or TRBV12-4, the J gene TRBJ2-3, with TRBD2 as a possible D gene (6 bases). V was cut by 1 base and J by 4 bases, with 15 bases left in between. The length of the CDR3 is 16 residues. CDR3: CASSLGLGGVSDTQYF. As DNA, the CDR3 is TGTGCCAGCAGTTTAGGACTAGGTGGAGTGTCAGATACGCAGTATTTT.

The sample holds a few counts of this clonotype. The gene calls are TRBV27 and TRBJ2-7; the D gene is possibly TRBD1 (5 bases). V lost 5 bases to trimming and J lost 5 bases, with 13 bases between them. Germline CDR1 MNHEY, CDR2 SMNVEV (reference sequence). The CDR3 is 13 amino acids. The CDR3 protein is CASSPGSLHEQYF. The CDR3 DNA sequence: TGTGCCAGCAGTCCAGGGTCACTCCACGAGCAGTACTTC.

The chain has TRBV7-2 and TRBJ1-1; unclear D gene. Trimming shortened V by 5 bases and J by 7 bases, and 17 bases separated the two germline ends. This CDR3 contains 14 residues. Germline V gene sequence: CDR1 SGHTA, CDR2 FQGNSA. Written as DNA, the CDR3 is TGTGCCAGCAGCCTTGGGATGTGGAAGGGTGAAGCTTTCTTT. Translation gives CASSLGMWKGEAFF.

This clonotype was counted a few times. The chain uses TRBV7-9 and TRBJ1-2; perhaps TRBD1 as D (6 bases). CDR1 and CDR2 (germline): SEHNR, FQNEAQ (reference sequence). The CDR3 has 15 amino acids. V gave up 6 bases and J gave up 4 bases, with 18 bases separating them. CDR3 protein: CASSGQGQSFYGYTF. The CDR3 DNA sequence: TGTGCCAGCAGTGGCCAAGGACAGTCGTTCTATGGCTACACCTTC.

The chain combines TRBV6-5 with TRBJ1-5; possibly TRBD1 for D (5 bases). There are 18 residues in the CDR3. Germline loops: CDR1 MNHEY, CDR2 SVGAGI. V shed 0 bases and J shed 3 bases, with 18 bases lying between them. The CDR3, as DNA: TGTGCCAGCAGTTACTCACGTTTGCGGGGGTTGGTCAATCAGCCCCAGCATTTT. As protein: CASSYSRLRGLVNQPQHF.

V usage is TRBV6-2 or TRBV6-3 and J usage is TRBJ2-3; 10 positions agree with TRBD2. The CDR3 runs 18 residues. Germline V CDR1 and CDR2: MNHEY, SVGEGT. V gave up 2 bases and J gave up 0 bases; unmatched junction bases: 8. CDR3 bases: TGTGCCAGCAGTTACGAACTAGCGGGGAGATCTAGCACAGATACGCAGTATTTT. It translates to CASSYELAGRSSTDTQYF.

The chain joins TRBV11-2 to TRBJ2-5; no definite D call. This CDR3 is built from 15 residues. From germline, CDR1 is SGHAT and CDR2 FQNNGV. Trimming took 3 bases from V and 2 from J, leaving 13 bases between them. The CDR3 DNA reads TGTGCCAGCAGCTTGCAGGTCAAAGAGCAAGAGACCCAGTACTTC. Protein: CASSLQVKEQETQYF.

This sequence joins TRBV4-3 and TRBJ2-1; 10 bases map to TRBD2. Germline assignment: CDR1 LGHNA and CDR2 YSLEER. This CDR3 has 15 residues. V dropped 0 bases and J dropped 8; count of bases not matched to a gene: 4. The CDR3 protein is CASSQEPSGRYEQFF. In DNA, the CDR3 is TGCGCCAGCAGCCAAGAGCCTAGCGGGAGATATGAGCAGTTCTTC.

V is TRBV4-3 and J is TRBJ1-2, with 8 bases matching TRBD1. Germline CDR1 reads LGHNA; CDR2 reads YSLEER. V lost 1 base, J lost 4 bases, and 8 bases stayed unmatched. CDR3 length: 16 residues. CDR3: CASSQAFQGASYGYTF. CDR3 sequence (DNA): TGCGCCAGCAGCCAAGCCTTTCAGGGGGCAAGCTATGGCTACACCTTC.

This chain uses TRBV6-6 with TRBJ2-5; TRBD1 or TRBD2 may be the D gene (5 bases each). The J call is in doubt because the DNA end fits TRBJ2-7 better. The CDR3 has 15 residues. Per the germline V gene, CDR1 is MNHNY and CDR2 is SVGAGI (reference sequence). CDR3 sequence (DNA): TGTGCCAGCAGCCGGGTCCAAAGCCGGGGCGACGAGCAGTACTTC. The encoded protein is CASSRVQSRGDEQYF.